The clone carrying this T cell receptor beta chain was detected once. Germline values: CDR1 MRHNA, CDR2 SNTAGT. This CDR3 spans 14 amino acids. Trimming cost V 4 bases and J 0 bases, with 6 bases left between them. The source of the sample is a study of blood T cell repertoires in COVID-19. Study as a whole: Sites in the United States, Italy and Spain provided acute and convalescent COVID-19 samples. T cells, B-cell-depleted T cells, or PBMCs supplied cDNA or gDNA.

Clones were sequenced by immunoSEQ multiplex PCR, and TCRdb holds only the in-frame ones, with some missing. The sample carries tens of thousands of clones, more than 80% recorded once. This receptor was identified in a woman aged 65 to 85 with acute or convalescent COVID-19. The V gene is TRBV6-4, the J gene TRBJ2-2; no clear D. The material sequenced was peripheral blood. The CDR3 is CASSAVPNTGELFF. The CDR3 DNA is TGTGCCAGCAGTGCGGTCCCGAACACCGGGGAGCTGTTTTTT.